Listed here are 20 T cell receptor beta chains from one sample, sequenced in a study of blood T cell repertoires in COVID-19. Measured with immunoSEQ multiplex PCR; TCRdb has only the in-frame clones, and not every one. The sample lists under 200,000 clones, roughly 80% occurring once. Sequencing was done on a sample of peripheral blood. These receptors were obtained from a woman of 80 years or more with acute or convalescent COVID-19.

This chain connects TRBV7-2 to TRBJ2-1, with TRBD2 matching over 9 bases. Trimming at V came to 4 bases and at J to 5 bases, leaving 3 bases not matched to a gene. CDR3 size: 14 residues. Looked up from germline, CDR1 is SGHTA and CDR2 is FQGNSA. The CDR3 here is CASSWASGDNEQFF. CDR3 coding DNA: TGTGCCAGCAGCTGGGCTAGCGGGGACAATGAGCAGTTCTTC.

V usage is TRBV12-3 or TRBV12-4 and J usage is TRBJ1-2, with TRBD1 as a possible D gene (6 bases). V lost 4 bases, J lost 5 bases, and 11 bases lay in between. The CDR3 is made up of 13 amino acids. CDR3 in amino acids: CASSSRTDYGYTF. CDR3 coding DNA: TGTGCCAGCAGTTCCCGGACAGATTATGGCTACACCTTC.

This chain joins TRBV4-1 and TRBJ2-2; 12 nucleotides align to TRBD2. This CDR3 has 19 residues. The germline V gene encodes CDR1 MGHRA and CDR2 YSYEKL. J was trimmed by 2 bases and V by 0 bases; bases with no gene match: 7. DNA for the CDR3: TGCGCCAGCAGCCAAGATGGGGGACTAGCGGGCTATAACACCGGGGAGCTGTTTTTT. This translates into CASSQDGGLAGYNTGELFF.

J is TRBJ2-1 and V is TRBV9; D may be TRBD2 (6 bases). Germline CDR1 is SGDLS and CDR2 is YYNGEE. The V gene lost 3 bases and the J gene lost 7 bases, with 20 bases spanning the gap. The CDR3 has 16 residues. Here the CDR3 DNA reads TGTGCCAGCAGCGCCCGACTAGGCGGGACGTGGAATGAGCAGTTCTTC. It codes for CASSARLGGTWNEQFF.

The chain employs TRBV27 and TRBJ1-6; D is unclear. Trimming cost V 5 bases and J 3 bases, with 14 bases left between them. CDR3 length: 16 residues. Germline-derived CDR1 and CDR2 are MNHEY and SMNVEV (reference sequence). CDR3 residues: CASSLDRPGYNSPLHF. For the CDR3, the DNA is TGTGCCAGCAGTCTTGACCGGCCAGGCTATAATTCACCCCTCCACTTT.

The chain links TRBV11-2 to TRBJ2-4; possibly TRBD2 for D (5 bases). Trimming removed 4 bases at V and 1 base at J, with 17 bases between. Germline CDR1 is SGHAT and CDR2 is FQNNGV. This CDR3 spans 17 amino acids. CDR3 sequence (DNA): TGTGCCAGCAGCTCGCCTACTGGACTTTCCGCCAAAAACATTCAGTACTTC. This sequence encodes CASSSPTGLSAKNIQYF.

The V gene is TRBV7-2, the J gene TRBJ2-3; TRBD2 aligns across 16 bases. Losses at the gene ends were 3 bases for V and 4 bases for J; bases not matched to a gene: 4. Germline V gene sequence: CDR1 SGHTA, CDR2 FQGNSA. CDR3 length: 17 residues. For the CDR3, the DNA is TGTGCCAGCAGCTTCCCGGGACTAGCGGGAGGGCCAGATACGCAGTATTTT. Translation: CASSFPGLAGGPDTQYF.

The chain couples TRBV5-1 to TRBJ2-1, with 10 positions matching TRBD1. Per germline, CDR1 SGHRS and CDR2 YFSETQ. V was clipped by 4 bases and J by 4 bases; unmatched bases: 5. The CDR3 spans 15 residues. Here the CDR3 reads CASSLGQGRYNEQFF. The CDR3 DNA reads as TGCGCCAGCAGCCTGGGACAGGGGCGGTACAATGAGCAGTTCTTC.

The chain couples TRBV5-4 to TRBJ2-4, with D perhaps matching TRBD1 (6 bases). Germline V gene lookup returns CDR1 SGHNT and CDR2 YYREEE (reference sequence). CDR3 length: 15 amino acids. The V end lost 4 bases, the J end lost 6 bases, and 17 bases lay between the germline ends. The CDR3 sequence: CASSPEPGEGNIQYF. CDR3 in DNA: TGTGCCAGCAGCCCGGAGCCAGGGGAAGGAAACATTCAGTACTTC. Filled out from reference TRBV5-4 and TRBJ2-4, the complete variable domain reads ETGVTQSPTHLIKTRGQQVTLRCSSQSGHNTVSWYQQALGQGPQFIFQYYREEENGRGNFPPRFSGLQFPNYSSELNVNALELDDSALYLCASSPEPGEGNIQYFGAGTRLSVL.

The chain carries TRBV30 and TRBJ2-1, with a weak D call TRBD1 (7 bases). Germline lookup yields CDR1 GTSNPN and CDR2 SVGIG (reference sequence). The CDR3 loop spans 11 amino acids. Trimming shortened V by 5 bases and J by 9 bases, and 11 bases separated the two germline ends. The CDR3 DNA reads as TGTGCCTGGCGACAGGGAGGTGAGCAGTTCTTC. Translating gives CAWRQGGEQFF.

This chain links TRBV18 with TRBJ2-2, with D perhaps matching TRBD2 (7 bases). CDR3 length: 16 amino acids. CDR1 and CDR2 (germline): KGHSH, LQKENI. Trimming pared 0 bases from V and 1 base from J, leaving 9 bases between. DNA for the CDR3: TGTGCCAGCTCACCACCGGGGGGGCTGAACACCGGGGAGCTGTTTTTT. Its protein is CASSPPGGLNTGELFF.

The chain has TRBV5-4 and TRBJ1-6; 8 bases are a match to TRBD1. There are 16 residues in the CDR3. Trimming at V came to 2 bases and at J to 6 bases, leaving 7 bases not matched to a gene. The germline gives CDR1 SGHNT, CDR2 YYREEE (reference sequence). The CDR3 region is CASSFRQGIPNSPLHF. In DNA, the CDR3 is TGTGCCAGCAGCTTTAGACAGGGGATACCTAATTCACCCCTCCACTTT.

The chain has TRBV4-3 and TRBJ2-4; a possible D gene is TRBD1 (6 bases). The germline V gene encodes CDR1 LGHNA and CDR2 YSLEER. There are 14 residues in the CDR3. Deletions cut 0 bases from V and 7 bases from J, with 10 bases between. This CDR3 reads CASSQETGQNIQYF. DNA of the CDR3: TGCGCCAGCAGCCAAGAAACAGGGCAGAACATTCAGTACTTC.

This chain links TRBV4-3 with TRBJ2-7, with 10 bases identical to TRBD2. The V gene's germline CDR1 is LGHNA and CDR2 YSLEER. Losses at the gene ends were 1 base for V and 3 bases for J; bases not matched to a gene: 9. CDR3 length: 17 residues. The CDR3 protein is CASSQGRASGGLYEQYF. The CDR3 DNA sequence: TGCGCCAGCAGCCAAGGAAGGGCTAGCGGGGGCCTCTACGAGCAGTACTTC.

This chain connects TRBV27 to TRBJ1-5; no firm D call. CDR3 length: 13 residues. The germline V gene has CDR1 MNHEY and CDR2 SMNVEV (reference sequence). V dropped 6 bases and J dropped 0 bases, with 6 bases sitting between them. The DNA for the CDR3 is TGTGCCAGCAGCCACTCTAGCAATCAGCCCCAGCATTTT. This translates into CASSHSSNQPQHF.

The chain uses TRBV9 and TRBJ1-4, with D possibly TRBD1 on 5 matching bases. This CDR3 contains 15 residues. The V gene's germline CDR1 is SGDLS and CDR2 YYNGEE. Trimming removed 1 base at V and 5 bases at J, with 12 bases between. The CDR3: CASSVIDRPNEKLFF. For the CDR3, the DNA is TGTGCCAGCAGCGTAATCGACAGACCCAATGAAAAACTGTTTTTT.

The V call is TRBV3-1 (or the pseudogene TRBV3-2), the J call TRBJ1-3; TRBD1 matches 8 bases. CDR3 length equals 16 residues. Trimming at V came to 4 bases and at J to 0 bases, leaving 5 bases not matched to a gene. Germline-derived CDR1 and CDR2 are LGHDT and YNNKEL (reference sequence). The CDR3 sequence: CASSPKTGGSGNTIYF. CDR3 coding DNA: TGTGCCAGCAGCCCGAAAACAGGGGGCTCTGGAAACACCATATATTTT.

The table lists this clone with a count of one. This chain joins TRBV28 and TRBJ2-5, with 12 bases aligning to TRBD2. The CDR3 runs 17 residues. Germline CDR1 MDHEN, CDR2 SYDVKM. V shed 5 bases, J shed 3 bases, and the junction held 10 bases outside the gene matches. Written as DNA, the CDR3 is TGTGCCAGCAGTCGCGGACTAGCGGGGTTGGATGAAGAGACCCAGTACTTC. Encoded protein: CASSRGLAGLDEETQYF.

This clone was detected once. The chain uses TRBV7-3 and TRBJ1-4; 9 nucleotides align to TRBD1. Germline V gene data show CDR1 as SGHTA and CDR2 as FQGTGA. The junction had 9 bases not matched to a gene; V was cut back by 5 bases and J by 2 bases. The CDR3 consists of 17 residues. CDR3 protein: CASSRPGQGSTNEKLFF. In DNA, the CDR3 is TGTGCCAGCAGCCGGCCGGGACAGGGTAGTACTAATGAAAAACTGTTTTTT.

This chain uses TRBV30 with TRBJ1-4; 10 bases map to TRBD1. CDR3 size: 15 residues. The V segment lost 1 base and the J segment 7 bases; nucleotides outside the gene matches: 6. Germline V CDR1 and CDR2: GTSNPN, SVGIG (reference sequence). The chain's CDR3 is CAWSDAGQGSEKLFF. CDR3 bases: TGTGCCTGGAGTGACGCGGGACAGGGGAGTGAAAAACTGTTTTTT.